These 11 T cell receptor beta chains were all obtained from the same sample, sequenced in a study of T cell responses to AZD1222 COVID-19 vaccine. The repertoire was sequenced with immunoSEQ multiplex PCR; TCRdb's copy has only in-frame clones and lacks some. This table has about 130,000 clones, around 87% appearing once. Sequencing used peripheral blood, obtained on day 0 of AZD1222 vaccination. The receptors derive from an adult in good health.

This clone has more than one count but fewer than ten. V usage is TRBV7-2 and J usage is TRBJ2-2; a possible D gene is TRBD2 (5 bases). Germline assignment: CDR1 SGHTA and CDR2 FQGNSA. The CDR3 spans 15 residues. Trimming cost V 3 bases and J 1 base, with 9 bases left between them. The CDR3 DNA reads as TGTGCCAGCAGCTTGTGGAGCGGGAACACCGGGGAGCTGTTTTTT. Its translation: CASSLWSGNTGELFF.

The V gene is TRBV3-1 (or the pseudogene TRBV3-2), the J gene TRBJ2-7, with TRBD2 matching 16 bases. Germline CDR1 and CDR2: LGHDT and YNNKEL (reference sequence). The V and J ends lost 4 bases and 7 bases, in that order; junction bases with no gene match: 4. CDR3 length: 15 amino acids. The CDR3 region has the DNA TGTGCCAGCAGCCCGGGACTAGCGGGAGGGCTTGAGCAGTACTTC. Encoded protein: CASSPGLAGGLEQYF.

The V call is TRBV5-4, the J call TRBJ2-2, with a possible D match to TRBD2 (6 bases). The length of the CDR3 is 17 residues. Trimming pared 4 bases from V and 5 bases from J, leaving 21 bases between. Per the germline V gene, CDR1 is SGHNT and CDR2 is YYREEE (reference sequence). The DNA of the CDR3 is TGTGCCAGCAGCCTGGGAGGCGCCCTAGCTCCTACCGGGGAGCTGTTTTTT. Translated, it gives CASSLGGALAPTGELFF.

The V gene is TRBV10-3, the J gene TRBJ2-3; D is possibly TRBD1 or TRBD2 (7 bases each). This CDR3 has 16 residues. V was pared by 4 bases and J by 0 bases, with 14 bases between. The germline CDR1 and CDR2 sequences are ENHRY and SYGVKD. For the CDR3, the DNA is TGTGCCATCAGTGGGGAGGGGGCCCGCAGCACAGATACGCAGTATTTT. Protein product: CAISGEGARSTDTQYF.

The sample holds a few counts of this clone. The rearrangement links TRBV28 to TRBJ2-7, with 12 nucleotides matching TRBD2. The CDR3 spans 15 residues. V shed 7 bases and J 5 bases; nucleotides not matched to a gene: 9. Germline V gives CDR1 MDHEN, CDR2 SYDVKM. The chain's CDR3 is CASITSGRSTHEQYF. CDR3 DNA sequence: TGTGCCAGCATTACTAGCGGGAGGTCAACCCACGAGCAGTACTTC.

The V and J genes are TRBV6-2 or TRBV6-3 and TRBJ1-5; D uncertain. V was shortened by 7 bases and J by 6 bases, with 13 bases between the two germline ends. This CDR3 is built from 13 residues. In germline, CDR1 is MNHEY, CDR2 SVGEGT. The CDR3 region is CASTPGPGQPQHF. The CDR3 DNA sequence: TGTGCCAGCACCCCGGGTCCAGGTCAGCCCCAGCATTTT.

This chain connects TRBV11-2 to TRBJ2-7; D is possibly TRBD1 (6 bases). The ends were cut back, 5 bases at V and 2 bases at J, with 19 bases in the middle. This CDR3 is 16 amino acids long. Germline lookup yields CDR1 SGHAT and CDR2 FQNNGV. In DNA, the CDR3 is TGTGCCAGCAGCGTTACAACCGGGACACTTCCCTACGAGCAGTACTTC. Translated: CASSVTTGTLPYEQYF.

The V and J genes are TRBV28 and TRBJ1-1; D possibly corresponds to TRBD1 (5 bases). CDR3 length equals 13 residues. CDR1 is MDHEN, CDR2 SYDVKM, per germline. With 4 bases removed from V and 5 bases from J, the gap between germline ends came to 11 bases. The CDR3 protein is CASSWGTGTEAFF. The DNA of the CDR3 is TGTGCCAGCAGTTGGGGGACCGGTACTGAAGCTTTCTTT. The full variable domain, completed using reference TRBV28 and TRBJ1-1, is DVKVTQSSRYLVKRTGEKVFLECVQDMDHENMFWYRQDPGLGLRLIYFSYDVKMKEKGDIPEGYSVSREKKERFSLILESASTNQTSMYLCASSWGTGTEAFFGQGTRLTVV.

This chain links TRBV6-5 with TRBJ1-6; a possible D gene is TRBD1 (6 bases). V dropped 2 bases and J dropped 8 bases, with 10 bases sitting between them. The CDR3 length is 14 residues. The V gene's germline CDR1 is MNHEY and CDR2 SVGAGI. Written as DNA, the CDR3 is TGTGCCAGCAGTTACAGCAGGGGTGATTCACCCCTCCACTTT. Translated, it gives CASSYSRGDSPLHF.

V is TRBV9 and J is TRBJ2-5; D is possibly TRBD2 (7 bases). The CDR3 totals 15 residues. Germline values: CDR1 SGDLS, CDR2 YYNGEE. Between the trimmed V and J ends, which lost 4 bases and 5 bases, there was a span of 18 bases. The CDR3 DNA reads TGTGCCAGCAGCCGGAGCCGGGGGGCCGGGGAGACCCAGTACTTC. As protein: CASSRSRGAGETQYF.

The rearrangement joins TRBV10-3 to TRBJ2-5; D possibly corresponds to TRBD2 (5 bases). Germline V CDR1 and CDR2: ENHRY, SYGVKD. CDR3 length: 14 residues. The V end was cut by 4 bases, the J end by 5 bases, with 14 bases between. CDR3 amino acids: CAISGLPGGETQYF. The CDR3, as DNA: TGTGCCATCAGTGGCTTGCCCGGCGGGGAGACCCAGTACTTC.